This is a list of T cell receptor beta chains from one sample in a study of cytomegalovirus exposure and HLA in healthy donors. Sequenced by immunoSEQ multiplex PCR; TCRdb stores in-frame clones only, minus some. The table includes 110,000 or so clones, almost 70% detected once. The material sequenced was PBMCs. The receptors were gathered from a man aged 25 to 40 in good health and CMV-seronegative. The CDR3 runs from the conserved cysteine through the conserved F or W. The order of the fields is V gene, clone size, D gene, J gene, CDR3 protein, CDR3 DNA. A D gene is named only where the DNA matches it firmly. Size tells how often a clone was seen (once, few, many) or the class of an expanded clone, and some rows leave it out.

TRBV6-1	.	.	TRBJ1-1	CASTTRAGRNTEAFF	TGTGCCAGCACCACCAGAGCCGGGAGGAACACTGAAGCTTTCTTT
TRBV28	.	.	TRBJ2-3	CASSPGFTDTQYF	TGTGCCAGCAGCCCGGGGTTCACAGATACGCAGTATTTT
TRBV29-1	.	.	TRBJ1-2	CSVEDPGDYGYTF	TGCAGCGTTGAAGACCCAGGGGACTATGGCTACACCTTC
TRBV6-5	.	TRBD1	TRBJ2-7	CASASTGQSYEQYF	TGTGCCAGCGCCTCTACGGGACAGTCCTACGAGCAGTACTTC
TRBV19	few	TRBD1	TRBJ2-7	CASSSPGGYEQYF	TGTGCCAGTAGTTCTCCAGGGGGCTACGAGCAGTACTTC
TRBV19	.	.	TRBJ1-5	CASSRAWADQPQHF	TGTGCCAGTAGTAGAGCCTGGGCTGATCAGCCCCAGCATTTT
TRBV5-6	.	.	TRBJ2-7	CASSLEGSRRGEQYF	TGTGCCAGCAGCTTAGAGGGTTCTAGAAGAGGCGAGCAGTACTTC
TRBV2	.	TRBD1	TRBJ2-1	CATRTGDYNEQFF	TGTGCCACCCGGACAGGGGACTACAATGAGCAGTTCTTC
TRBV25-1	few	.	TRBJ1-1	CASRGLDSSNTEAFF	TGTGCCAGCAGGGGCCTTGACAGTTCGAACACTGAAGCTTTCTTT
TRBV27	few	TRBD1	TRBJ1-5	CASSPLAGQGIYQPQHF	TGTGCCAGCAGTCCACTCGCCGGACAGGGGATCTATCAGCCCCAGCATTTT
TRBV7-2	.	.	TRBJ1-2	CASSRGQFYYGYTF	TGTGCCAGCAGCCGTGGACAGTTTTACTATGGCTACACCTTC
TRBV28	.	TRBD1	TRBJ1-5	CATTDRVFRPQHF	TGTGCCACCACGGACAGGGTGTTTCGGCCCCAGCATTTT
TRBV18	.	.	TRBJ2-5	CASSPSYQETQYF	TGTGCCAGCTCACCTTCGTACCAAGAGACCCAGTACTTC
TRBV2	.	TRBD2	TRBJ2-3	CASTKWTARGGTDTQYF	TGTGCCAGCACAAAGTGGACTGCCCGGGGGGGCACAGATACGCAGTATTTT
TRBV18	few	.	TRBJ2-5	CASSPLDTSQETQYF	TGTGCCAGCTCACCGTTAGACACCAGCCAAGAGACCCAGTACTTC
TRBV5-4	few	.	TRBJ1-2	CASSSWDTNYGYTF	TGTGCCAGCAGCTCGTGGGACACAAACTATGGCTACACCTTC
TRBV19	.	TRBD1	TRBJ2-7	CASSRDRDQGEQYF	TGTGCCAGTAGTCGGGACAGGGATCAGGGCGAGCAGTACTTC
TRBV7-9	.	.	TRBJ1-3	CASSLTTGYSGNTIYF	TGTGCCAGCAGCTTAACAACAGGGTATTCTGGAAACACCATATATTTT